This passage covers 24 T cell receptor beta chains from one sample sequenced in a study of T cells in women clearing cervical HPV infection. Some clones are missing from TCRdb's copy, which holds only in-frame ones; the method was immunoSEQ multiplex PCR. This sample contains some 46,000 clones. The source material was blood buffy coat. The receptors stem from a woman between 18 and 70 years old with a cervical HPV16 infection that either progressed to CIN3+ or cleared (not recorded which).

With respect to this clone: The missing CDR3 end, 3 residues past where the read stops, is filled in from the germline J gene. The rearrangement uses TRBV30 and TRBJ1-2; D is uncertain. The CDR3 runs to 13 residues. V gave up 4 bases and J gave up 5 bases, with 14 bases separating them. Germline CDR1 is GTSNPN and CDR2 is SVGIG (reference sequence). CDR3 DNA (partial): TGTGCCTGGAACGTCTCTTCTATGTATGGC. Protein: CAWNVSSMYG. Given in full, the CDR3 is CAWNVSSMYGYTF. Using reference TRBV30 and TRBJ1-2 for the parts outside the CDR3, the full variable domain is SQTIHQWPATLVQPVGSPLSLECTVEGTSNPNLYWYRQAAGRGLQLLFYSVGIGQISSEVPQNLSASRPQDRQFILSSKKLLLSDSGFYLCAWNVSSMYGYTFGSGTRLTVV.

For this clone: Read coverage stops 3 residues before the CDR3 terminus; the germline J gene supplies the remainder. The rearrangement uses TRBV2 and TRBJ2-1; 11 bases agree with TRBD2. The J segment lost 8 bases and the V segment lost 3 bases, leaving 6 bases of the junction unmatched. This CDR3 spans 15 amino acids. CDR1 and CDR2 (germline): SNHLY, FYNNEI. Partial CDR3 DNA: TGTGCCAGCAGTGAGCGAGGACTAGCGGGCCATGAG. It translates to CASSERGLAGHE. The whole CDR3 sequence reads CASSERGLAGHEQFF. The whole variable domain, remainder taken from reference TRBV2 and TRBJ2-1, is EPEVTQTPSHQVTQMGQEVILRCVPISNHLYFYWYRQILGQKVEFLVSFYNNEISEKSEIFDDQFSVERPDGSNFTLKIRSTKLEDSAMYFCASSERGLAGHEQFFGPGTRLTVL.

Concerning this clone itself: Read coverage stops 3 residues before the CDR3 terminus; the germline J gene supplies the remainder. V usage is TRBV7-8 and J usage is TRBJ2-2, with 11 bases fitting TRBD2. The CDR3 extends over 18 amino acids. The germline V gene has CDR1 SGHVS and CDR2 FQNEAQ. Unmatched junction bases numbered 10, after V lost 5 bases and J lost 2 bases. The CDR3 DNA, read in part, is TGTGCCAGCAGCCCCAGAACGCTAGCGGGGGGCAACACCGGGGAG. Protein product: CASSPRTLAGGNTGE. From start to end, the CDR3 is CASSPRTLAGGNTGELFF. Filled out from reference TRBV7-8 and TRBJ2-2, the complete variable domain reads GAGVSQSPRYKVAKRGQDVALRCDPISGHVSLFWYQQALGQGPEFLTYFQNEAQLDKSGLPSDRFFAERPEGSVSTLKIQRTQQEDSAVYLCASSPRTLAGGNTGELFFGEGSRLTVL.

As to this clone: The read terminates 3 residues ahead of where the CDR3 ends, so the germline J gene completes it. The V gene is TRBV7-9, the J gene TRBJ2-5; D not resolved. The CDR3 has 13 amino acids. Germline V gene data show CDR1 as SEHNR and CDR2 as FQNEAQ (reference sequence). V was cut by 5 bases and J by 5 bases, with 12 bases left in between. The DNA read from the CDR3 is TGTGCCAGCAGCGTCACTAACGGGGAGACC. This translates into CASSVTNGET. The whole CDR3 sequence reads CASSVTNGETQYF.

With regard to this clone: The missing CDR3 end, 3 residues past where the read stops, is filled in from the germline J gene. The chain uses TRBV19 and TRBJ2-3; perhaps TRBD2 as D (5 bases). V was trimmed by 8 bases and J by 4 bases, leaving 13 bases between them. There are 13 residues in the CDR3. Germline V lookup: CDR1 LNHDA, CDR2 SQIVND (reference sequence). CDR3 amino acids: CASHRRGADTQYF. The DNA read from the CDR3 is TGTGCCAGTCATCGACGGGGAGCAGATACG.

Turning to this clone: At one of its ends the junction is not consistent with the germline gene, which may arise from a read error. The CDR3 goes on 3 residues after the read ends, and that part is filled in from the germline J gene. This specimen includes other DNA sequences encoding the same CDR3. The chain combines TRBV2 with TRBJ1-2, with TRBD1 matching 7 bases. The germline V gene encodes CDR1 SNHLY and CDR2 FYNNEI. This CDR3 spans 14 amino acids. CDR3 sequence: CASSGNQGGYGYTF. The CDR3 DNA, read in part, is TGTGCCAGCAGTGGGAATCAGGGGGGATATGGA.

As regards this clone: The CDR3 extends 3 residues past the end of the read, so its final part is completed from the germline J gene. The chain uses TRBV14 and TRBJ2-1; 13 positions match TRBD2. Looked up from germline, CDR1 is SGHDN and CDR2 is FVKESK. Unmatched junction bases numbered 10, after V lost 3 bases and J lost 8 bases. This CDR3 is built from 17 residues. The CDR3 loop reads CASSHGTSGIGWDEQFF. The sequenced part of the CDR3 DNA is TGTGCCAGCAGCCACGGGACTAGCGGGATCGGGTGGGATGAG.

Note on this clone: Read data end 3 residues before the CDR3 end; the end is taken from the germline J gene. The gene calls are TRBV7-2 and TRBJ2-2; D is possibly TRBD1 (5 bases). The CDR3 is 14 residues long. CDR1 is SGHTA, CDR2 FQGNSA, per germline. The CDR3 is CASSWTSTNEKLFF. The part of the CDR3 DNA that was read is TGTGCCAGCAGCTGGACATCAACTAATGAAAAG.

Details on this clone: At one boundary the junction diverges from the germline segment, which might be a read error. The sequenced fragment ends 3 residues before the CDR3 boundary, so the rest is inferred from the germline J gene. Other DNA sequences within the sample encode an identical CDR3. The chain joins TRBV18 to TRBJ1-3; D ambiguous. The CDR3 contains 16 residues. CDR1 and CDR2 (germline): KGHSH, LQKENI. CDR3 DNA, as far as it was read: TGTGCCAGCTCACCCTTACAGAGCAGCTCTGGAAACACG. Encoded protein: CASSPLQSSSGNT. Given in full, the CDR3 is CASSPLQSSSGNTIYF.

Of note for this clone: The read terminates 3 residues ahead of where the CDR3 ends, so the germline J gene completes it. This chain links TRBV29-1 with TRBJ1-5; 7 bases line up with TRBD1. The V and J ends lost 6 bases and 2 bases, in that order; junction bases with no gene match: 7. Germline assignment: CDR1 SQVTM and CDR2 ANQGSEA. The CDR3 consists of 14 residues. Incomplete CDR3 DNA: TGCAGCGTAAGACAGGGCTCGGGCAATCAGCCC. Translation: CSVRQGSGNQP. The CDR3, in full, reads CSVRQGSGNQPQHF.

A word on this clone: Its ends do not fully match the called genes, so a read error is possible. The read gets to within 3 residues of the CDR3 end, and the germline J gene fills in the rest. This chain uses TRBV7-7 with TRBJ2-3; no clear D. Germline loops: CDR1 SSHAT, CDR2 FNYEAQ (reference sequence). The CDR3 is 13 residues long. CDR3 protein: CASSLDGTDTQYF. The sequenced CDR3 bases are TGTGCTAGCAGCTTAGACGGGACAGATACG.

On this clone: The read stops 3 residues short of the end of the CDR3; the missing end is completed from the germline J gene. The chain combines TRBV5-4 with TRBJ2-7; 8 bases agree with TRBD1. The CDR3 runs 15 residues. With V trimmed by 4 bases and J by 3 bases, 9 bases remained unmatched. Germline CDR1 is SGHNT and CDR2 is YYREEE (reference sequence). Here the CDR3 reads CASSRSQGAFYEQYF. The covered CDR3 bases are TGTGCCAGCAGCCGGAGCCAGGGGGCTTTCTACGAG.

With regard to this clone: The read ends 3 residues shy of where the CDR3 ends; the end is completed using the germline J gene. The chain has TRBV28 and TRBJ1-6; no reliable D call. Germline V gene data show CDR1 as MDHEN and CDR2 as SYDVKM. The CDR3 is 15 amino acids. Trimming left V 3 bases short and J 5 bases short, with 11 bases between. The CDR3 loop is CASSFATADNSPLHF. The CDR3 DNA, read in part, is TGTGCCAGCAGTTTTGCCACGGCGGATAATTCACCC.

Remarks on this clone: The sequenced fragment ends 3 residues before the CDR3 boundary, so the rest is inferred from the germline J gene. The chain is built from TRBV29-1 and TRBJ1-6, with TRBD1 matching 7 bases. With 4 bases clipped from V and 7 bases from J, the junction kept 10 bases outside the gene matches. CDR1 and CDR2 from the germline V gene are SQVTM and ANQGSEA. The CDR3 loop spans 15 amino acids. CDR3 in amino acids: CSVGTGGLGNSPLHF. CDR3 bases read: TGCAGCGTTGGGACAGGAGGTTTGGGGAATTCACCC.

Points on this clone: The read is 3 residues too short to cover the CDR3 end, so that end is filled in from the germline J gene. J is TRBJ2-1 and V is TRBV6-9; D possibly uses TRBD1 or TRBD2 (6 bases each). The germline V gene encodes CDR1 MNHGY and CDR2 SVAAGI. There are 18 residues in the CDR3. V lost 0 bases, J lost 6 bases, and 21 bases lay in between. The CDR3 DNA, read in part, is TGTGCCAGCAGTTATTCTATACACGACAGGAAGGAGGGCAATGAG. As protein: CASSYSIHDRKEGNE. The whole CDR3 sequence reads CASSYSIHDRKEGNEQFF.

With regard to this clone: At one of its ends the junction is not consistent with the germline gene, which may arise from a read error. Sequencing ends 3 residues short of the CDR3 end; the germline J gene provides the rest. Other DNA sequences in this specimen translate into the identical CDR3. The chain recombines TRBV19 with TRBJ1-3; tentative D call: TRBD1 (5 bases). The CDR3 totals 14 residues. From germline, CDR1 is LNHDA and CDR2 SQIVND (reference sequence). The CDR3 bases that were read are TGTGCCAGTACAGAGGGGCACTCTGGAAACACA. Protein product: CASTEGHSGNT. In full, the CDR3 is CASTEGHSGNTIYF.

On this clone: The CDR3 extends 3 residues past the end of the read, so its final part is completed from the germline J gene. The gene calls are TRBV20-1 and TRBJ2-1; 7 bases match TRBD2. This CDR3 comprises 15 residues. Per germline, CDR1 DFQATT and CDR2 SNEGSKA (reference sequence). Trimming removed 3 bases from V and 3 bases from J; junction bases left unmatched: 8. CDR3 amino acids: CSASSGLVNYNEQFF. The sequenced part of the CDR3 DNA is TGCAGTGCTAGCTCCGGACTAGTCAACTACAATGAG.

Comments on this clone: The read ends 3 residues early relative to the CDR3; the germline J gene fills the gap. The gene calls are TRBV29-1 and TRBJ1-6; D not certain. CDR3 length equals 12 residues. The germline V and J ends were trimmed by 4 bases and 7 bases, with 8 bases remaining between them. CDR1 and CDR2 from the germline V gene are SQVTM and ANQGSEA. Incomplete CDR3 DNA: TGCAGCGTTGCGGCGGAGAATTCACCC. Its translation is CSVAAENSP. The entire CDR3 protein reads CSVAAENSPLHF.

The covered CDR3 bases are TGCAGTGCTAGAGATGGCGGGGGGGCCACCTACAATGAG. This translates into CSARDGGGATYNE. The CDR3 in its entirety is CSARDGGGATYNEQFF. The chain joins TRBV20-1 to TRBJ2-1, with 9 bases aligning to TRBD2. The read gets to within 3 residues of the CDR3 end, and the germline J gene fills in the rest. In germline, CDR1 is DFQATT, CDR2 SNEGSKA (reference sequence). The CDR3 runs 16 residues. Trimming at V came to 0 bases and at J to 2 bases, leaving 5 bases not matched to a gene.

As concerns this clone: The read halts 3 residues ahead of the CDR3 end, with the missing end drawn from the germline J gene. J is TRBJ1-2 and V is TRBV20-1, with TRBD1 as a possible D gene (5 bases). Looked up from germline, CDR1 is DFQATT and CDR2 is SNEGSKA (reference sequence). The CDR3 is made up of 17 amino acids. Trimming cost V 5 bases and J 3 bases, with 25 bases left between them. Incomplete CDR3 DNA: TGCAGTGCTCCTCCAGCCCAACTCGTTAGAGGGGACTATGGC. Its translation: CSAPPAQLVRGDYG. From start to end, the CDR3 is CSAPPAQLVRGDYGYTF.

Concerning this clone: The sequenced fragment ends 3 residues before the CDR3 boundary, so the rest is inferred from the germline J gene. This sequence joins TRBV6-2 or TRBV6-3 and TRBJ1-1; D perhaps matches TRBD1 (5 bases). Germline V gene data show CDR1 as MNHEY and CDR2 as SVGEGT. The length of the CDR3 is 11 residues. This chain's CDR3 is CASTERGEAFF. CDR3 DNA, as far as it was read: TGTGCCAGCACCGAAAGAGGGGAG.

On this clone itself: Coverage ceases 3 residues before the CDR3 finishes, and the germline J gene fills in the end. The chain combines TRBV6-4 with TRBJ2-3, with D perhaps TRBD2 (6 bases). CDR1 is MRHNA and CDR2 is SNTAGT in the germline V gene. The V gene lost 2 bases and the J gene lost 7 bases, with 22 bases spanning the gap. The CDR3 has 17 amino acids. Incomplete CDR3 DNA: TGTGCCAGCAGTGACCCTCGCGGGACTTTATTTACGAATACG. Protein sequence: CASSDPRGTLFTNT. The whole CDR3 is CASSDPRGTLFTNTQYF.

On this clone itself: The read comes to an end 3 residues before the CDR3 does, leaving the germline J gene to fill in the end. J is TRBJ2-1 and V is TRBV28, with 12 nucleotides matching TRBD2. Germline V gene lookup returns CDR1 MDHEN and CDR2 SYDVKM. CDR3 length: 15 amino acids. V dropped 2 bases and J dropped 9; count of bases not matched to a gene: 5. CDR3 sequence reads: CASSLRLAGDPEQFF. The CDR3 DNA, read in part, is TGTGCCAGCAGTTTAAGACTAGCGGGGGATCCTGAG.

Turning to this clone: The read terminates 3 residues before the CDR3 end, so the remaining end is supplied by the germline J gene. V gene TRBV18 combines with J gene TRBJ2-5; D is ambiguous. The V gene lost 2 bases and the J gene lost 5 bases, with 3 bases spanning the gap. The CDR3 has 11 amino acids. The V gene's germline CDR1 is KGHSH and CDR2 LQKENI. CDR3 DNA, as far as it was read: TGTGCCAGCTCACCAGGCGAGACC. It codes for CASSPGET. The complete CDR3 reads CASSPGETQYF. The entire variable domain, with the rest obtained from reference TRBV18 and TRBJ2-5, is as follows: NAGVMQNPRHLVRRRGQEARLRCSPMKGHSHVYWYRQLPEEGLKFMVYLQKENIIDESGMPKERFSAEFPKEGPSILRIQQVVRGDSAAYFCASSPGETQYFGPGTRLLVL.